A single sample is the source of the 9 T cell receptor beta chains below, sequenced in a study of graft-versus-host responses after intestinal transplantation. Profiling relied on immunoSEQ multiplex PCR, and the TCRdb table lists in-frame clones only, not all of them. The repertoire holds some 8,000 clones, with about 31% as singletons. Source: alloreactive CD4+ T cells from a mixed lymphocyte reaction culture, taken before intestinal transplant. Subset: CFSE-low proliferating T cells sorted from approximately 6-day pre-transplant mixed lymphocyte reaction (GvH or HvG direction). All receptors derive from a human patient who received an intestinal transplant.

Relative to its sample, this clone is medium-sized. The chain recombines TRBV2 with TRBJ1-2; D gene unclear. The CDR3 totals 13 residues. Trimming took 9 bases from V and 9 from J, leaving 20 bases between them. Germline loops: CDR1 SNHLY, CDR2 FYNNEI. CDR3 loop: CARAVLSSRRYTF. The CDR3 DNA reads as TGTGCCAGGGCCGTTTTGTCCTCCCGTCGCTACACCTTC.

The chain links TRBV19 to TRBJ1-4, with a tentative D call TRBD1 (5 bases). V was clipped by 3 bases and J by 8 bases, with 10 bases between them. This CDR3 is built from 13 residues. Looked up from germline, CDR1 is LNHDA and CDR2 is SQIVND (reference sequence). CDR3 residues: CASSIQRGEKLFF. CDR3 in DNA: TGTGCCAGTAGTATCCAACGGGGGGAAAAACTGTTTTTT.

This chain connects TRBV7-2 to TRBJ1-2; D is possibly TRBD1 (5 bases). Germline V CDR1 and CDR2: SGHTA, FQGNSA. This CDR3 is 15 amino acids long. Between the trimmed V and J ends, which lost 4 bases and 0 bases, there was a span of 12 bases. CDR3 in DNA: TGTGCCAGCAGCTCCCGACAGTCAGCTAACTATGGCTACACCTTC. This gives the protein CASSSRQSANYGYTF.

This clone was observed a few times. The CDR3 DNA sequence: TGTGCCAGCAGCGCCATGCCAACCGGGACAGGGAACTATGGCTACACCTTC. Translated, it gives CASSAMPTGTGNYGYTF. This sequence joins TRBV9 and TRBJ1-2, with TRBD1 matching over 9 bases. This CDR3 spans 17 amino acids. Germline V gene data show CDR1 as SGDLS and CDR2 as YYNGEE. V lost 3 bases to trimming and J lost 2 bases; unmatched junction nucleotides: 11. The full variable domain, with the rest looked up from reference TRBV9 and TRBJ1-2, is DSGVTQTPKHLITATGQRVTLRCSPRSGDLSVYWYQQSLDQGLQFLIQYYNGEERAKGNILERFSAQQFPDLHSELNLSSLELGDSALYFCASSAMPTGTGNYGYTFGSGTRLTVV.

The chain joins TRBV27 to TRBJ1-4; TRBD1 agrees at 7 bases. CDR1 and CDR2 (germline): MNHEY, SMNVEV (reference sequence). The CDR3 sequence is 15 residues long. V gave up 5 bases and J gave up 5 bases; unmatched junction bases: 8. CDR3: CASSLRGTANEKLFF. In nucleotides, the CDR3 is TGTGCCAGCAGTCTCAGGGGGACAGCGAATGAAAAACTGTTTTTT.

Relative to its sample, this clone is medium-sized (0.01 to 0.1%). This chain uses TRBV28 with TRBJ2-7; 12 positions agree with TRBD2. The CDR3 is made up of 15 amino acids. The germline CDR1 and CDR2 sequences are MDHEN and SYDVKM. Trimming cost V 5 bases and J 0 bases; bases outside gene matches: 2. CDR3: CASSGGLAGSYEQYF. CDR3 nucleotides: TGTGCCAGCAGTGGGGGACTAGCGGGCTCCTACGAGCAGTACTTC. The entire variable domain, with the rest obtained from reference TRBV28 and TRBJ2-7, is as follows: DVKVTQSSRYLVKRTGEKVFLECVQDMDHENMFWYRQDPGLGLRLIYFSYDVKMKEKGDIPEGYSVSREKKERFSLILESASTNQTSMYLCASSGGLAGSYEQYFGPGTRLTVT.

V is TRBV7-8 and J is TRBJ1-1; D gene ambiguous. Trimming cost V 2 bases and J 3 bases, with 16 bases left between them. The CDR3 contains 16 residues. Germline V CDR1 and CDR2: SGHVS, FQNEAQ. CDR3: CASSLLWGGGDTEAFF. In nucleotides, the CDR3 is TGTGCCAGCAGCTTACTGTGGGGAGGCGGGGACACTGAAGCTTTCTTT.

By frequency in the sample, this clone is medium-sized (0.01 to 0.1%). J is TRBJ2-3 and V is TRBV7-9, with 9 bases lining up with TRBD1. CDR3 length equals 12 residues. The trim removed 6 bases at V and 6 bases at J, leaving 1 base unmatched. Germline loops: CDR1 SEHNR, CDR2 FQNEAQ (reference sequence). The CDR3 DNA reads TGTGCCAGCAGGACAGGGGGGGATACGCAGTATTTT. Amino acid sequence: CASRTGGDTQYF.

J is TRBJ1-6 and V is TRBV11-2, with unresolved D. This CDR3 has 13 amino acids. The germline V gene encodes CDR1 SGHAT and CDR2 FQNNGV. Trimming removed 0 bases at V and 7 bases at J, with 4 bases between. The CDR3: CASSLDLNSPLHF. As DNA, the CDR3 is TGTGCCAGCAGCTTAGATCTGAATTCACCCCTCCACTTT.